The 11 T cell receptor beta chains below come from one sample, sequenced in a study of cytomegalovirus exposure and HLA in healthy donors. The PCR made use of 60 Vbeta and 13 Jbeta primers. Repertoires were generated with immunoSEQ multiplex PCR, while TCRdb's copy carries only in-frame clones and drops some. The sample features about 140,000 clones, with 2% to 3% in its top ten. Sequencing was performed on PBMCs. The receptors stem from a man aged 35-49 years in good health and CMV-seronegative.

V and J are TRBV11-2 and TRBJ1-1, with 7 positions matching TRBD1. The CDR3 contains 14 residues. Germline V CDR1 and CDR2: SGHAT, FQNNGV. V lost 0 bases to trimming and J lost 6 bases; unmatched junction nucleotides: 4. The CDR3: CASSLEWQGAEAFF. CDR3 sequence (DNA): TGTGCCAGCAGCTTAGAGTGGCAGGGGGCTGAAGCTTTCTTT.

This chain joins TRBV11-1 and TRBJ1-1; D gene unclear. V lost 5 bases and J 1 base, leaving 14 bases between the germline ends. CDR1 and CDR2 from the germline V gene are SGHAT and FQDESV (reference sequence). This CDR3 has 15 residues. This CDR3 is CASSTRRHENTEAFF. The CDR3 nucleotides are TGTGCCAGCAGCACTCGCAGACACGAGAACACTGAAGCTTTCTTT.

The chain couples TRBV27 to TRBJ1-1; no reliable D call. The V gene lost 5 bases and the J gene lost 6 bases, with 13 bases spanning the gap. The length of the CDR3 is 13 residues. Germline-derived CDR1 and CDR2 are MNHEY and SMNVEV (reference sequence). CDR3 protein: CASSTTLFAEAFF. CDR3 bases: TGTGCCAGCAGTACTACACTATTCGCTGAAGCTTTCTTT.

The rearrangement links TRBV7-2 to TRBJ2-5; 8 nucleotides agree with TRBD1. Germline V gene data show CDR1 as SGHTA and CDR2 as FQGNSA. The V segment lost 1 base and the J segment 5 bases; nucleotides outside the gene matches: 6. The CDR3 is made up of 15 amino acids. The CDR3: CASSLGGQVWETQYF. The CDR3 bases are TGTGCCAGCAGCTTAGGGGGACAGGTGTGGGAGACCCAGTACTTC.

The rearrangement joins TRBV28 to TRBJ1-3; no definite D call. CDR1 MDHEN and CDR2 SYDVKM come from the germline V gene. The CDR3 is 12 residues long. V dropped 7 bases and J dropped 4 bases, with 8 bases sitting between them. CDR3 protein: CASTERGNTIYF. The CDR3 DNA follows: TGTGCCAGCACCGAACGGGGAAACACCATATATTTT.

V gene TRBV5-1 combines with J gene TRBJ2-5; D perhaps matches TRBD2 (7 bases). The CDR3 is made up of 14 amino acids. Germline V gene data show CDR1 as SGHRS and CDR2 as YFSETQ. V was clipped by 0 bases and J by 5 bases, with 11 bases between them. CDR3 coding DNA: TGCGCCAGCAGCTTGGCGGGGGGCGGTGAGACCCAGTACTTC. Translation gives CASSLAGGGETQYF.

CDR3 DNA sequence: TGTGCCAGCAGTGTCCTAGCGGGGTCTAGCACAGATACGCAGTATTTT. Translated: CASSVLAGSSTDTQYF. The chain employs TRBV2 and TRBJ2-3; TRBD2 aligns across 9 bases. The length of the CDR3 is 16 residues. Trimming at V came to 4 bases and at J to 0 bases, leaving 5 bases not matched to a gene. Per germline, CDR1 SNHLY and CDR2 FYNNEI.

The chain is built from TRBV13 and TRBJ1-1; 7 bases agree with TRBD1. The germline gives CDR1 PRHDT, CDR2 FYEKMQ (reference sequence). The CDR3 sequence is 17 residues long. V dropped 3 bases and J dropped 3; count of bases not matched to a gene: 13. In nucleotides, the CDR3 is TGTGCCAGCAGCTTCGGAGTCACAGGGGTGAAGGACACTGAAGCTTTCTTT. This codes for CASSFGVTGVKDTEAFF.

Here the CDR3 DNA reads TGCGCCAGCAGCCAAGCACAGAACTCTGGAAACACCATATATTTT. Amino acid sequence: CASSQAQNSGNTIYF. The V and J genes are TRBV4-1 and TRBJ1-3; no reliable D call. Trimming removed 1 base from V and 0 bases from J, with 7 bases in between. The CDR3 covers 15 residues. Germline CDR1 reads MGHRA; CDR2 reads YSYEKL.

The rearrangement joins TRBV20-1 to TRBJ1-2; D is unresolved. Trimming pared 6 bases from V and 7 bases from J, leaving 6 bases between. The CDR3 has 9 amino acids. Germline CDR1 DFQATT, CDR2 SNEGSKA (reference sequence). The CDR3 loop is CSAVSGYTF. For the CDR3, the DNA is TGCAGTGCCGTGAGTGGCTACACCTTC.

The chain uses TRBV2 and TRBJ2-5; TRBD2 matches at 12 bases. The V segment lost 6 bases and the J segment 7 bases; nucleotides outside the gene matches: 9. Germline V CDR1 and CDR2: SNHLY, FYNNEI. The CDR3 is 15 residues long. The CDR3 coding sequence is TGTGCCAGCAGGGAACTAGCGGGGGGAGATGGGACCCAGTACTTC. Protein sequence: CASRELAGGDGTQYF.